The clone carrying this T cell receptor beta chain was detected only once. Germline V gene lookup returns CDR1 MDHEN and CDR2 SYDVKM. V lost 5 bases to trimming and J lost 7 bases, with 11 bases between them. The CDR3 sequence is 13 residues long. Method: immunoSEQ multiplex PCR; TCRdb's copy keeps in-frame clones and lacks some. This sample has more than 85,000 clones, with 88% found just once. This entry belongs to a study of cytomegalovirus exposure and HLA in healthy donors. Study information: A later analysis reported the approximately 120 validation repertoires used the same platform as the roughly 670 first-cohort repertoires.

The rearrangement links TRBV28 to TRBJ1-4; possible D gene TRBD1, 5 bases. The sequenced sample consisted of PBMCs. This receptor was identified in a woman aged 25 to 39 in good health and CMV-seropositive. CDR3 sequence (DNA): TGTGCCAGCAGTGGGGGGTTGTCTGAAAAACTGTTTTTT. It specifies CASSGGLSEKLFF.